A single sample gave rise to the 28 T cell receptor beta chains below, sequenced in a study of blood T cell repertoires in COVID-19. Data came from immunoSEQ multiplex PCR; TCRdb stores just in-frame clones and leaves some out. The sample holds around 200,000 clones, around four fifths seen once. The specimen was peripheral blood. These receptors all stem from a woman of 80 years or more with active or convalescent COVID-19.

The V and J genes are TRBV28 and TRBJ1-2; tentatively, D is TRBD1 (5 bases). The V gene's germline CDR1 is MDHEN and CDR2 SYDVKM. The CDR3 covers 16 residues. The V gene lost 5 bases and the J gene lost 3 bases, with 19 bases spanning the gap. The CDR3 DNA sequence: TGTGCCAGCAGTATCGGCGGGGCTGAACCTTACTATGGCTACACCTTC. This sequence encodes CASSIGGAEPYYGYTF.

V gene TRBV18 combines with J gene TRBJ2-5; 7 positions agree with TRBD1. In germline, CDR1 is KGHSH, CDR2 LQKENI. Trimming cost V 3 bases and J 4 bases; bases outside gene matches: 2. There are 13 residues in the CDR3. The CDR3 protein is CASSPTGIETQYF. Here the CDR3 DNA reads TGTGCCAGCTCACCGACAGGGATAGAGACCCAGTACTTC.

The sample holds a few counts of this clone. The J gene is TRBJ1-6, the V gene TRBV28; 9 bases are a match to TRBD1. Germline CDR1 MDHEN, CDR2 SYDVKM. V dropped 2 bases and J dropped 7; count of bases not matched to a gene: 0. This CDR3 comprises 14 residues. CDR3 residues: CASSLGTGNSPLHF. CDR3 in DNA: TGTGCCAGCAGTTTAGGGACAGGGAATTCACCCCTCCACTTT.

This chain links TRBV24-1 with TRBJ1-1; tentatively, D is TRBD1 (6 bases). The CDR3 is made up of 15 amino acids. Germline V gene lookup returns CDR1 KGHDR and CDR2 SFDVKD. Trimming cost V 3 bases and J 5 bases, with 15 bases left between them. The chain's CDR3 is CATSDPGGWGTEAFF. CDR3 in DNA: TGTGCCACCAGTGATCCTGGGGGCTGGGGAACTGAAGCTTTCTTT.

This clone has just a few counts. The J gene is TRBJ1-5, the V gene TRBV27; tentatively, D is TRBD1 (5 bases). Germline V lookup: CDR1 MNHEY, CDR2 SMNVEV (reference sequence). With 2 bases removed from V and 6 bases from J, the gap between germline ends came to 11 bases. CDR3 length: 14 residues. The CDR3 nucleotides are TGTGCCAGCAGTTTACAAGGTAGGGGTCAGCCCCAGCATTTT. Translation: CASSLQGRGQPQHF.

This clone was observed a few times. This sequence joins TRBV6-5 and TRBJ2-7; 10 bases align to TRBD1. Germline-derived CDR1 and CDR2 are MNHEY and SVGAGI. The ends lost 6 bases at V and 1 base at J; junction bases unmatched: 6. The CDR3 sequence is 15 residues long. CDR3 nucleotide sequence: TGTGCCAGCAGGGCCTCGGGACAGGGGTCCTACGAGCAGTACTTC. Residues: CASRASGQGSYEQYF.

The chain couples TRBV30 to TRBJ2-5; the D is unclear. The V gene lost 0 bases and the J gene lost 9 bases, with 8 bases spanning the gap. Germline assignment: CDR1 GTSNPN and CDR2 SVGIG (reference sequence). The CDR3 contains 11 residues. CDR3 region: CAWSVRVAQYF. The CDR3 DNA is TGTGCCTGGAGTGTACGGGTGGCCCAGTACTTC.

V usage is TRBV5-1 and J usage is TRBJ1-4, with unresolved D. Trimming took off 0 bases at V and 0 bases at J, with 9 bases between the two ends. The CDR3 is 16 amino acids. In germline, CDR1 is SGHRS, CDR2 YFSETQ. This CDR3 reads CASSLGPRTTNEKLFF. CDR3 sequence (DNA): TGCGCCAGCAGCTTGGGTCCGAGGACAACTAATGAAAAACTGTTTTTT.

The V gene is TRBV7-9, the J gene TRBJ1-5; D is uncertain. This CDR3 has 14 amino acids. Trimming took 1 base from V and 6 from J, leaving 10 bases between them. The germline V gene has CDR1 SEHNR and CDR2 FQNEAQ (reference sequence). CDR3 loop: CASSLDVVSQPQHF. CDR3 DNA sequence: TGTGCCAGCAGCTTAGATGTTGTGAGTCAGCCCCAGCATTTT.

The V and J genes are TRBV7-2 and TRBJ1-1; D is uncertain. Trimming shortened V by 2 bases and J by 1 base, and 8 bases separated the two germline ends. Germline loops: CDR1 SGHTA, CDR2 FQGNSA. This CDR3 spans 14 amino acids. DNA for the CDR3: TGTGCCAGCAGCTTATATGGCAGGAACACTGAAGCTTTCTTT. It encodes CASSLYGRNTEAFF.

The chain recombines TRBV28 with TRBJ1-2, with 7 bases matching TRBD1. V shed 7 bases, J shed 4 bases, and the junction held 15 bases outside the gene matches. Per the germline V gene, CDR1 is MDHEN and CDR2 is SYDVKM. This CDR3 contains 16 residues. CDR3 in amino acids: CASTLDASRGVYGYTF. The CDR3 DNA is TGTGCCAGCACCCTAGACGCCTCCAGGGGGGTCTATGGCTACACCTTC.

This chain uses TRBV9 with TRBJ2-3; D is perhaps TRBD1 (5 bases). CDR1 is SGDLS, CDR2 YYNGEE, per germline. Trimming took 0 bases from V and 1 from J, leaving 9 bases between them. The CDR3 extends over 15 amino acids. This chain's CDR3 is CASSVDDSRTDTQYF. The DNA for the CDR3 is TGTGCCAGCAGCGTAGACGACAGCCGCACAGATACGCAGTATTTT.

In its sample, this clone was seen a few times. V is TRBV6-5 and J is TRBJ1-1; a weak D match, TRBD1 (5 bases). Per the germline V gene, CDR1 is MNHEY and CDR2 is SVGAGI. Trimming stripped 10 bases from V and 0 bases from J, with 15 bases between. The CDR3 is made up of 14 amino acids. The CDR3 sequence is CATSWGVMNTEAFF. The CDR3 DNA sequence: TGTGCCACATCCTGGGGGGTAATGAACACTGAAGCTTTCTTT.

The genes are TRBV20-1 and TRBJ2-7; D might be TRBD1 (6 bases). Trimming took 3 bases from V and 2 from J, leaving 17 bases between them. There are 15 residues in the CDR3. CDR1 DFQATT and CDR2 SNEGSKA come from the germline V gene (reference sequence). This CDR3 reads CSASEIGGRTYEQYF. The CDR3 DNA reads as TGCAGTGCTAGTGAGATAGGGGGACGAACCTACGAGCAGTACTTC.

This sequence joins TRBV4-1 and TRBJ1-5; a possible D gene is TRBD1 (5 bases). The CDR3 runs 13 residues. CDR1 MGHRA and CDR2 YSYEKL come from the germline V gene. The V end lost 1 base, the J end lost 9 bases, and 10 bases lay between the germline ends. CDR3 region: CASSQVGGTPQHF. The CDR3 DNA is TGCGCCAGCAGCCAAGTGGGGGGGACGCCCCAGCATTTT.

The rearrangement joins TRBV2 to TRBJ1-1; TRBD1 matches at 9 bases. The length of the CDR3 is 15 residues. Germline V gene data show CDR1 as SNHLY and CDR2 as FYNNEI. Germline trimming cut 8 bases from V and 0 bases from J; bases unmatched to any gene: 7. CDR3 region: CASPDRDRVNTEAFF. CDR3 DNA: TGTGCCAGCCCTGACCGGGACAGGGTGAACACTGAAGCTTTCTTT.

The chain links TRBV4-3 to TRBJ1-5; 7 nucleotides agree with TRBD1. J was trimmed by 1 base and V by 4 bases; bases with no gene match: 4. The CDR3 spans 15 residues. Germline-derived CDR1 and CDR2 are LGHNA and YSLEER. The CDR3 protein is CASSRRQGSNQPQHF. The CDR3 DNA is TGCGCCAGCAGCCGTCGACAGGGAAGCAATCAGCCCCAGCATTTT.

Of note for this clone: One end of the junction varies from germline; a read error may be responsible. V usage is TRBV4-3 and J usage is TRBJ2-5; D call uncertain. The CDR3 loop spans 13 amino acids. Germline V CDR1 and CDR2: LGHNA, YSLEER. CDR3 nucleotides: TGCGTCAGCAGCCAAGGAGTGCGGGAGACCCAGTACTTC. It yields the protein CVSSQGVRETQYF.

This chain links TRBV6-1 with TRBJ2-5; no reliable D call. The CDR3 loop spans 13 amino acids. The germline V gene has CDR1 MNHNS and CDR2 SASEGT. V gave up 3 bases and J gave up 2 bases, with 7 bases separating them. The CDR3 sequence is CASSEVSQETQYF. CDR3 nucleotide sequence: TGTGCCAGCAGTGAGGTCAGTCAAGAGACCCAGTACTTC.

The chain uses TRBV19 and TRBJ1-1; TRBD1 agrees at 7 bases. The germline CDR1 and CDR2 sequences are LNHDA and SQIVND (reference sequence). The trim removed 5 bases at V and 5 bases at J, leaving 5 bases unmatched. There are 13 residues in the CDR3. CDR3 region: CASSVTGETEAFF. The CDR3 DNA reads TGTGCCAGTAGTGTAACAGGGGAGACTGAAGCTTTCTTT.

The chain couples TRBV6-5 to TRBJ1-5, with D possibly being TRBD1 (5 bases). The CDR3 totals 14 residues. With 1 base removed from V and 3 bases from J, the gap between germline ends came to 7 bases. Germline V gene data show CDR1 as MNHEY and CDR2 as SVGAGI. The CDR3 nucleotides are TGTGCCAGCAGTTACTATGGGGCCAATCAGCCCCAGCATTTT. Amino acid sequence: CASSYYGANQPQHF.

This chain uses TRBV5-1 with TRBJ2-5; maybe TRBD1 (5 bases). The germline V gene has CDR1 SGHRS and CDR2 YFSETQ. This CDR3 is built from 16 residues. V was clipped by 4 bases and J by 4 bases, with 20 bases between them. The CDR3 here is CASSADSTELGETQYF. CDR3 nucleotides: TGCGCCAGCAGCGCCGATTCGACAGAACTGGGAGAGACCCAGTACTTC.

V usage is TRBV11-2 and J usage is TRBJ1-5; a weak D match, TRBD1 (5 bases). CDR1 SGHAT and CDR2 FQNNGV come from the germline V gene. This CDR3 is built from 14 residues. Trimming stripped 0 bases from V and 7 bases from J, with 10 bases between. The CDR3, as DNA: TGTGCCAGCAGCTTAGATCAGGGCTCCCAGCCCCAGCATTTT. Translation gives CASSLDQGSQPQHF.

The CDR3: CASSPTSGNTGELFF. Here the CDR3 DNA reads TGTGCCAGCAGCCCGACTAGCGGGAACACCGGGGAGCTGTTTTTT. This rearrangement joins TRBV2 to TRBJ2-2, with 9 bases lining up with TRBD2. Losses at the gene ends were 6 bases for V and 1 base for J; bases not matched to a gene: 3. The CDR3 spans 15 residues. Germline V gene data show CDR1 as SNHLY and CDR2 as FYNNEI.

The chain links TRBV19 to TRBJ1-2; 10 bases line up with TRBD1. This CDR3 is built from 14 residues. V lost 7 bases and J lost 1; bases outside the gene matches: 3. Germline values: CDR1 LNHDA, CDR2 SQIVND (reference sequence). The DNA of the CDR3 is TGTGCCAGTATGCGGACAGGGGGTAACTATGGCTACACCTTC. The encoded protein is CASMRTGGNYGYTF.

The V gene is TRBV18, the J gene TRBJ2-3; 13 nucleotides agree with TRBD2. The CDR3 consists of 17 residues. After removal of 0 bases from V and 2 bases from J, the junction contained 2 bases not matched to a gene. From germline, CDR1 is KGHSH and CDR2 LQKENI. This CDR3 reads CASSPPTSGGPTDTQYF. The DNA of the CDR3 is TGTGCCAGCTCACCACCGACTAGCGGGGGGCCCACAGATACGCAGTATTTT.

The rearrangement links TRBV6-2 or TRBV6-3 to TRBJ2-1, with D possibly being TRBD1 (6 bases). This CDR3 comprises 13 residues. V was shortened by 2 bases and J by 6 bases, with 8 bases between the two germline ends. The germline V gene has CDR1 MNHEY and CDR2 SVGEGT. CDR3 DNA: TGTGCCAGCAGTTACGTGGGGGCCAATGAGCAGTTCTTC. Amino acids: CASSYVGANEQFF.

V usage is TRBV19 and J usage is TRBJ1-1; D is possibly TRBD1 (5 bases). The CDR3 has 17 residues. V lost 6 bases to trimming and J lost 0 bases, with 20 bases between them. The V gene's germline CDR1 is LNHDA and CDR2 SQIVND (reference sequence). The CDR3 loop is CASRKTGDELMNTEAFF. Here the CDR3 DNA reads TGTGCCAGTAGAAAAACAGGAGACGAACTGATGAACACTGAAGCTTTCTTT.